This is a list of T cell receptor beta chains from one sample in a study of blood T cells in healthy people across ages. TCRdb reprocessed the 5' RACE reads with MiXCR, giving one entry per CDR3 protein. The sample includes fewer than 1.5 million distinct CDR3 sequences, around 42% of them seen just once. Source material: blood. These receptor sequences come from a woman between 18 and 29 years old in good health. Each CDR3 is given with its conserved first and last residue.

v_gene	j_gene	CDR3aa
TRBV6-2/TRBV6-3	NA	CASSPWARTGGNNEQYF
TRBV6-2/TRBV6-3	TRBJ1-1	CASIDISPTEAFF
TRBV3-1	TRBJ1-2	CASSQAAGANYGYTF
TRBV4-1	TRBJ1-1	CASSQVQGGLNTEAFF
TRBV27	TRBJ2-6	CASSSHRGANVLTF
TRBV20-1	NA	CSAGRVPGLGWYEQYF
TRBV28	TRBJ2-7	CASSFPLGGNHNEQYF
TRBV18	TRBJ1-1	CASSPREDLGPEAFF
TRBV30	TRBJ2-3	CAWSVTRVSSTDTQYF
TRBV2	TRBJ2-1	CASRDRDRIYNEQFF
TRBV9	TRBJ2-7	CASNKRDRGDEQYF
TRBV12-3/TRBV12-4	TRBJ2-7	CASSADRNDYEQYF
TRBV29-1	TRBJ1-3	CSVLSGNTIYF
TRBV20-1	TRBJ2-7	CSAIGYSYEQYF
TRBV7-9	TRBJ1-2	CASSLGRRQDGYTF
TRBV14	TRBJ1-2	CASSQSLNEEDGYTF
TRBV28	TRBJ2-3	CASSPHASGGNTQYF
TRBV6-6	TRBJ1-4	CASKGGMGEKLFF
TRBV10-3	TRBJ2-7	CAAGGSVYEQYF
TRBV20-1	TRBJ2-3	CSARVTSGGATDTQYF
TRBV20-1	TRBJ1-1	CSARSYSGTASGAFF
TRBV24-1	TRBJ2-5	CATSDLSREGIEKQYF